This T cell receptor beta chain was found in a study of early T cells in non-severe SARS-CoV-2 infection. Whole-study findings and limits: VDJdb matching, biased toward anti-spike CD8 responses, missed private and CD4 specificities.

Germline-derived CDR1 and CDR2 are SGHNT and YYREEE (reference sequence). V shed 0 bases, J shed 6 bases, and the junction held 10 bases outside the gene matches. This CDR3 comprises 16 residues. TCRdb re-called the 5' RACE reads with MiXCR, one entry per CDR3 protein. The data show over 80,000 distinct CDR3 sequences, roughly 12% seen once. This clonotype has only a few counts. Its antigen is unknown. The gene calls are TRBV5-4 and TRBJ2-3, with 7 bases lining up with TRBD2. The sample consisted of whole blood, taken at baseline. The source is an adult who was a healthcare worker with PCR-confirmed SARS-CoV-2 infection or an uninfected control (not recorded which). The CDR3 DNA sequence: TGTGCCAGCAGCTTGGTAAATCGGCGGGAGAATGATACGCAGTATTTT. This gives the protein CASSLVNRRENDTQYF.